This is a list of T cell receptor beta chains from one sample in a study of blood T cell repertoires in COVID-19. The repertoire was sequenced with immunoSEQ multiplex PCR; TCRdb's copy has only in-frame clones and lacks some. Of 250,000 to 300,000 clones listed, roughly 89% are singletons. Input material: PBMCs or T cells enriched from blood (not recorded which). These receptors originate from an older woman who had recovered from COVID-19. Each CDR3 is given without its conserved first and last residue.

v_gene	len	j_gene	CDR3aa
TRBV2	12	TRBJ2-7	ASKVQGSRYEQY
TRBV5-1	15	TRBJ2-1	ASSLIPSGSSYNEQF
TRBV3-1/TRBV3-2	12	TRBJ1-2	ASSSHGPNYGYT
TRBV5-1	12	TRBJ1-2	ASSPSGGFSGYT
TRBV2	12	TRBJ2-7	ASSPTGYTYEQY
TRBV3-1/TRBV3-2	12	TRBJ1-6	ASSQESLWSPLH
TRBV6-1	12	TRBJ2-6	ASSDVKTAVNLT
TRBV28	12	TRBJ1-6	ASSPGRLVSPLH
TRBV5-4	13	TRBJ1-1	ASSRETGMNTEAF
TRBV10-1	15	TRBJ2-3	ASSTGLAGGNTDTQY
TRBV9	13	TRBJ1-5	ASSVEVGRGQPQH
TRBV5-1	16	TRBJ2-1	ASSRGTVSSPSYNEQF
TRBV11-3	13	TRBJ1-4	ASSPWGVADEKLF
TRBV28	15	TRBJ1-2	ASSRFPGTGTRYGYT
TRBV28	15	TRBJ1-2	ASRGIGTGGARVGYT
TRBV19	11	TRBJ2-1	ASSRSYQTEQF
TRBV5-6	14	TRBJ1-6	ASTRRDRGVYSPLH
TRBV5-4	11	TRBJ2-1	ASSTSGSSEQF
TRBV28	13	TRBJ1-4	ASSTGVPSPEKLF
TRBV12-3/TRBV12-4	10	TRBJ1-1	ASSFMNTEAF
TRBV27	12	TRBJ2-7	ASSRRDRASEQY
TRBV7-6	12	TRBJ2-6	ASSPRSGANVLT
TRBV11-3	14	TRBJ1-2	ARRIPGDRENYGYT
TRBV28	12	TRBJ2-7	ASKVQPDSYEQY
TRBV11-3	13	TRBJ2-1	ASSYARGPYNEQF
TRBV10-1	13	TRBJ1-5	ASSEKDGDMGPQH
TRBV5-1	13	TRBJ2-3	ASSPMTGSTDTQY
TRBV30	14	TRBJ1-1	AWRGGAGRGNTEAF
TRBV6-5	13	TRBJ1-2	ASSYRTPRAYGYT
TRBV3-1/TRBV3-2	10	TRBJ2-3	ASSRSQGVVD
TRBV27	11	TRBJ2-7	ASSPLLYSEQY
TRBV29-1	11	TRBJ1-1	SVEKTGEAEAF
TRBV7-9	11	TRBJ1-2	ASSLPQGNGYT
TRBV28	12	TRBJ1-2	ASGITGGLYGYT
TRBV5-1	12	TRBJ2-7	ASSLAASPYEQY
TRBV21-1	12	TRBJ2-2	ASIAGGRTGELF
TRBV11-2	15	TRBJ2-3	ASSSGVARTYTDTQY
TRBV28	14	TRBJ2-2	ASSLGTGGNTGELF
TRBV6-1	16	TRBJ2-3	ASSEFWGASGSTDTQY
TRBV5-1	13	TRBJ1-6	ASSPQGAENSPLH
TRBV5-4	12	TRBJ1-3	ASSRGGAGNTIY
TRBV7-9	12	TRBJ2-5	ASSRQWGEETQY
TRBV7-9	13	TRBJ2-7	ASSSGLAGGYEQY
TRBV7-9	9	TRBJ2-1	ASSNTGLTF
TRBV6-5	11	TRBJ2-7	ASRMGRSYEQY
TRBV5-1	11	TRBJ2-7	ASSMGLFYEQY
TRBV7-2	11	TRBJ2-5	ASSSGLAETQY
TRBV11-3	12	TRBJ2-7	ASSLGGADYEQY
TRBV23-1	19	TRBJ2-5	ASSQSLPRHMGQGGFGTQY
TRBV12-3/TRBV12-4	11	TRBJ1-2	ASSRAPDYGYT
TRBV7-9	10	TRBJ1-6	ASSATDNPLH
TRBV5-4	12	TRBJ1-1	ASSLRTGKTEAF
TRBV10-3	12	TRBJ1-1	AIRPGQGVTEAF
TRBV7-7	13	TRBJ2-1	ASSLGASSYNEQF
TRBV7-9	16	TRBJ2-3	ASRLPPRLAGRADTQY
TRBV27	12	TRBJ2-3	ASRRSGGGDTQY
TRBV19	13	TRBJ2-7	ASSMSGEGSYEQY
TRBV30	9	TRBJ1-1	AWSSQVEAF
TRBV28	9	TRBJ1-2	ASRGQGLNT